The rows below give T cell receptor beta chains drawn from one sample of a study of cytomegalovirus exposure and HLA in healthy donors. The data were produced by immunoSEQ multiplex PCR, yet TCRdb's version contains in-frame clones alone and is incomplete. The table has 85,000 to 90,000 clones, 95% to 98% seen once; the top ten hold 0.6% to 0.85%. Sequenced input: PBMCs. The source of these receptors is a man in his late teens or twenties in good health and CMV-seronegative. The CDR3 runs from the conserved cysteine through the conserved F or W. Fields, in order: CDR3 DNA, CDR3 protein, D gene, clone size, V gene, J gene. The D gene is left open where the match is weak. Rows may omit the clone size; those that give it use once, few, many or a size class.

CDR3nt: TGTGCCAGTAGTATACGACTAGCGGGAGGGCCGAACACCGGGGAGCTGTTTTTT; CDR3aa: CASSIRLAGGPNTGELFF; d_gene: TRBD2; abundance: .; v_gene: TRBV19; j_gene: TRBJ2-2
CDR3nt: TGTGCCAGCAGCTCCGGACTAGCGGGAGGGGGAGATACGCAGTATTTT; CDR3aa: CASSSGLAGGGDTQYF; d_gene: TRBD2; abundance: .; v_gene: TRBV5-4; j_gene: TRBJ2-3
CDR3nt: TGTGCCAGCTCACCGACAGGTGACTCCTACGAGCAGTACTTC; CDR3aa: CASSPTGDSYEQYF; d_gene: .; abundance: .; v_gene: TRBV18; j_gene: TRBJ2-7
CDR3nt: TGTGCCAGCAGTGACAGGGCATTCAGCACCATATATTTT; CDR3aa: CASSDRAFSTIYF; d_gene: .; abundance: .; v_gene: TRBV6-1; j_gene: TRBJ1-3
CDR3nt: TGTGCCAGCAGCCTAGGACAGGGGGCGTCTCTTTTAGACACTGAAGCTTTCTTT; CDR3aa: CASSLGQGASLLDTEAFF; d_gene: TRBD1; abundance: .; v_gene: TRBV7-8; j_gene: TRBJ1-1
CDR3nt: TGCAGTGCTAGAGATCAGGGGGAGCAGTACTTC; CDR3aa: CSARDQGEQYF; d_gene: .; abundance: .; v_gene: TRBV20-1; j_gene: TRBJ2-7
CDR3nt: TGTGCCAGCAGCGTAGGAGGACAGGGCAACTCTGGAAACACCATATATTTT; CDR3aa: CASSVGGQGNSGNTIYF; d_gene: TRBD1; abundance: once; v_gene: TRBV9; j_gene: TRBJ1-3
CDR3nt: TGTGCCTGGAGAATTCCACAGGGAGGGCGAGGCACCCTCCACTTT; CDR3aa: CAWRIPQGGRGTLHF; d_gene: .; abundance: .; v_gene: TRBV30; j_gene: TRBJ1-6
CDR3nt: TGTGCCAGCAGCCCCCGCGGAAATGGCTACACCTTC; CDR3aa: CASSPRGNGYTF; d_gene: .; abundance: .; v_gene: TRBV6-6; j_gene: TRBJ1-2
CDR3nt: TGTGCCAGCAGCTACCCCGGGACTAACTATGGCTACACCTTC; CDR3aa: CASSYPGTNYGYTF; d_gene: .; abundance: .; v_gene: TRBV5-6; j_gene: TRBJ1-2
CDR3nt: TGTGCCACCAGCAGAGATCTTTTAGCGGAGCACACAGATACGCAGTATTTT; CDR3aa: CATSRDLLAEHTDTQYF; d_gene: .; abundance: .; v_gene: TRBV15; j_gene: TRBJ2-3
CDR3nt: TGTGCCAGTAATCAGGGCAATCAGCCCCAGCATTTT; CDR3aa: CASNQGNQPQHF; d_gene: .; abundance: .; v_gene: TRBV19; j_gene: TRBJ1-5
CDR3nt: TGTGCCAGCTCACCAGGACAGGGACGGGGAGCGAACACTGAAGCTTTCTTT; CDR3aa: CASSPGQGRGANTEAFF; d_gene: TRBD1; abundance: .; v_gene: TRBV18; j_gene: TRBJ1-1
CDR3nt: TGTGCCAGTAGTATAGGCGCAGGGGGCGGGGGCAATCAGCCCCAGCATTTT; CDR3aa: CASSIGAGGGGNQPQHF; d_gene: TRBD1; abundance: .; v_gene: TRBV19; j_gene: TRBJ1-5
CDR3nt: TGTGCCAGCAGTGACAAACCTAGCCGGCGCACAGATACGCAGTATTTT; CDR3aa: CASSDKPSRRTDTQYF; d_gene: .; abundance: .; v_gene: TRBV25-1; j_gene: TRBJ2-3
CDR3nt: TGCGCCAGCAGCTTCAGCGGGAGGGTGATTAATGAGCAGTTCTTC; CDR3aa: CASSFSGRVINEQFF; d_gene: TRBD2; abundance: .; v_gene: TRBV5-1; j_gene: TRBJ2-1
CDR3nt: TGTGCCATCAGTGAGTCGGGACAGGGAGGCGAAAAACTGTTTTTT; CDR3aa: CAISESGQGGEKLFF; d_gene: TRBD1; abundance: once; v_gene: TRBV10-3; j_gene: TRBJ1-4
CDR3nt: TGTGCCAGCAGTTTTGTTACACCGGGGATTGTACCCACTGAAGCTTTCTTT; CDR3aa: CASSFVTPGIVPTEAFF; d_gene: .; abundance: .; v_gene: TRBV2; j_gene: TRBJ1-1
CDR3nt: TGTGCCAGCAGGGGACCATTACAGGGGGACACTTCTAACTATGGCTACACCTTC; CDR3aa: CASRGPLQGDTSNYGYTF; d_gene: TRBD1; abundance: .; v_gene: TRBV2; j_gene: TRBJ1-2
CDR3nt: TGTGCCTGGAAGGGGCGAAACACCGGGGAGCTGTTTTTT; CDR3aa: CAWKGRNTGELFF; d_gene: .; abundance: .; v_gene: TRBV30; j_gene: TRBJ2-2
CDR3nt: TGTGCCAGCAGCATATTAAGGAGCGGCTCCAGCACAGATACGCAGTATTTT; CDR3aa: CASSILRSGSSTDTQYF; d_gene: .; abundance: .; v_gene: TRBV7-2; j_gene: TRBJ2-3
CDR3nt: TGTGCCAGCGGGGGTGAGCGGGAAGAGACCCAGTACTTC; CDR3aa: CASGGEREETQYF; d_gene: .; abundance: .; v_gene: TRBV2; j_gene: TRBJ2-5
CDR3nt: TGTGCCAGCAGCCTAAGAGGACAGGGTGCTTACGAGCAGTACTTC; CDR3aa: CASSLRGQGAYEQYF; d_gene: TRBD1; abundance: few; v_gene: TRBV13; j_gene: TRBJ2-7
CDR3nt: TGTGCCAGCAGTTTAGGGTCAGGGGTTAGCAATCAGCCCCAGCATTTT; CDR3aa: CASSLGSGVSNQPQHF; d_gene: .; abundance: .; v_gene: TRBV28; j_gene: TRBJ1-5
CDR3nt: TGTGCCTGGAACTATCAAGAGACCCAGTACTTC; CDR3aa: CAWNYQETQYF; d_gene: .; abundance: .; v_gene: TRBV30; j_gene: TRBJ2-5
CDR3nt: TGTGCCAGCAGTTACGGAGGGGTGCCCTACAATGAGCAGTTCTTC; CDR3aa: CASSYGGVPYNEQFF; d_gene: .; abundance: .; v_gene: TRBV6-5; j_gene: TRBJ2-1
CDR3nt: TGTGCCAGCAGCCGAAGGACAGGGACTGGAAACACCATATATTTT; CDR3aa: CASSRRTGTGNTIYF; d_gene: TRBD1; abundance: .; v_gene: TRBV7-2; j_gene: TRBJ1-3